This T cell receptor (beta chain) was sequenced for a study of T cell responses to AZD1222 COVID-19 vaccine. Data came from immunoSEQ multiplex PCR; TCRdb stores just in-frame clones and leaves some out. The repertoire consists of approximately 150,000 clones, with around nine tenths occurring once and the leading ten covering about 2.5%. Concerning this clone: Its antigen is not identified.

Study results and caveats: Donor demographics were predominantly white British with a female majority; clonal diversity may be underestimated. No repertoire was sampled before or during the peak T cell response, only after it.

The V gene end was trimmed by 6 bases and the J gene end by 5 bases; junction bases not matched to a gene: 13. The V gene's germline CDR1 is WSHSY and CDR2 SAAADI. The CDR3 extends over 15 amino acids. J is TRBJ2-7 and V is TRBV10-2, with 7 bases matching TRBD1. The receptor was derived from an adult in good health. Specimen: peripheral blood, collected on day 0 of AZD1222 vaccination. The CDR3 DNA reads TGCGCCAGCAGCGAACCGGACAGGCGAGGGGACGAGCAGTACTTC. As protein: CASSEPDRRGDEQYF.